Sequencing of this T cell receptor beta chain was carried out in a study of CD8 T cells in Susac syndrome. CDR1 is SGDLS, CDR2 YYNGEE, per germline. V was pared by 3 bases and J by 4 bases, with 7 bases between. The CDR3 is 12 residues long. With random hexamers, reverse transcription was performed on about 0.5 to 1 ug of RNA. TCRdb used MiXCR to reprocess the immunoSEQ multiplex PCR reads, holding one entry per CDR3 protein. The sample lists fewer than 60,000 distinct CDR3 sequences; over 90% were seen once. Sample: CD8+ T cells from PBMCs. The rearrangement links TRBV9 to TRBJ1-2; D is unresolved. The receptor comes from a human donor with Susac syndrome. The CDR3: CASSGATYGYTF. The CDR3 region has the DNA TGTGCCAGCAGCGGAGCCACCTATGGCTACACCTTC. Filled out from reference TRBV9 and TRBJ1-2, the complete variable domain reads DSGVTQTPKHLITATGQRVTLRCSPRSGDLSVYWYQQSLDQGLQFLIQYYNGEERAKGNILERFSAQQFPDLHSELNLSSLELGDSALYFCASSGATYGYTFGSGTRLTVV.